Listed below are T cell receptor beta chains from one sample, sequenced in a study of Graves' ophthalmopathy and Graves' hyperthyroidism. One entry per CDR3 protein, called by TCRdb with MiXCR from the multiplex PCR reads. This repertoire shows nearly 400,000 distinct CDR3 sequences, approximately 16% found once; its top ten account for more than 1.5%. Specimen: peripheral blood. The receptor set was obtained from a woman in her late teens or twenties with Graves' ophthalmopathy. Each CDR3 is given with its conserved first and last residue. A D gene is named only where the DNA matches it firmly. The size of a clone is reported for some rows only, either as once, few or many, or as a class for expanded clones.

j_call d_call clone_size v_call cdr3_aa cdr3_nt
TRBJ1-6 NA many TRBV6-5 CASSYSVPYNSPLHF TGTGCCAGCAGTTACTCGGTTCCCTATAATTCACCCCTCCACTTT
TRBJ2-7 TRBD1 many TRBV6-1 CASRTPGQGSYEQYF TGTGCCAGCAGGACCCCGGGACAGGGTTCCTACGAGCAGTACTTC
TRBJ1-1 NA many TRBV7-9 CASSSIEAFF TGTGCCAGCAGCTCGATTGAAGCTTTCTTT
TRBJ1-1 NA many TRBV7-9 CASSFGDAEAFF TGTGCCAGCAGCTTCGGGGACGCAGAAGCTTTCTTT
TRBJ2-4 NA many TRBV2 CASSSGIQYF TGTGCCAGCAGTAGCGGAATTCAGTACTTC
TRBJ2-3 NA many TRBV11-3 CASSRRRRGPGAADTQYF TGTGCCAGCAGCAGAAGGAGGAGGGGTCCGGGGGCGGCAGATACGCAGTATTTT
TRBJ1-2 NA many TRBV6-2/TRBV6-3 CASSWTVRDGYTF TGTGCCAGCAGCTGGACAGTAAGGGACGGCTACACCTTC
TRBJ1-1 TRBD1 many TRBV3-1 CASSLRTGMRTEAFF TGTGCCAGCAGCCTCCGGACAGGGATGAGGACTGAAGCTTTCTTT
TRBJ2-7 TRBD1 NA TRBV10-3 CAGTGRYEQYF TGTGCCGGGACAGGGCGATACGAGCAGTACTTC
TRBJ1-5 TRBD1 many TRBV20-1 CSLLDRESNQPQHF TGCAGCCTCCTTGACAGGGAAAGCAATCAGCCCCAGCATTTT
TRBJ2-7 NA many TRBV7-2 CASSFLGFAYEQYF TGTGCCAGCAGCTTCCTCGGATTCGCCTACGAGCAGTACTTC
TRBJ2-4 NA many TRBV20-1 CSAGTIPNIQYF TGCAGTGCCGGGACCATCCCAAACATTCAGTACTTC
TRBJ2-5 NA many TRBV28 CASTYGLQETQYF TGTGCCAGCACCTACGGACTCCAAGAGACCCAGTACTTC
TRBJ1-5 NA many TRBV7-2 CASSLERGQPQHF TGTGCCAGCAGCTTGGAACGTGGGCAGCCCCAGCATTTT
TRBJ1-5 NA many TRBV6-2/TRBV6-3 CASRQTGGRAQHF TGTGCCAGCAGGCAGACAGGAGGTCGCGCCCAGCATTTT
TRBJ1-1 NA many TRBV5-5 CASLGRMNTEAFF TGTGCCAGCCTGGGACGGATGAACACTGAAGCTTTCTTT
TRBJ1-1 TRBD1 many TRBV7-2 CASSYFLQGSTEAFF TGTGCCAGCAGCTATTTCCTACAGGGGAGCACTGAAGCTTTCTTT
TRBJ2-2 NA many TRBV15 CATSSTSSLSGELFF TGTGCCACCAGCAGTACCTCGAGCTTAAGCGGGGAGCTGTTTTTT